The 6 T cell receptor beta chains below were found in one sample sequenced in a study of cytomegalovirus exposure and HLA in healthy donors. PCR involved 60 Vbeta and 13 Jbeta primers. Method: immunoSEQ multiplex PCR; TCRdb's copy keeps in-frame clones and lacks some. Its clone listing holds tens of thousands of clones. Sequencing was done on a sample of PBMCs. The receptors here all came from a man aged 18 to 30 in good health and CMV-seropositive.

V is TRBV5-5 and J is TRBJ2-5; 12 bases are shared with TRBD2. This CDR3 region has 15 residues. Germline CDR1 reads SGHKS; CDR2 reads YYEKEE (reference sequence). With V trimmed by 4 bases and J by 2 bases, 3 bases remained unmatched. The CDR3 DNA sequence: TGTGCCAGCAGCGCCGGACTAGCGGGGCAAGAGACCCAGTACTTC. Amino acids: CASSAGLAGQETQYF.

The chain carries TRBV6-1 and TRBJ1-2, with 11 bases that match TRBD1. V lost 1 base, J lost 1 base, and 2 bases stayed unmatched. Germline CDR1 MNHNS, CDR2 SASEGT. The CDR3 totals 16 residues. The CDR3 sequence: CASSEGTGGFNYGYTF. CDR3 nucleotide sequence: TGTGCCAGCAGTGAAGGGACAGGGGGCTTTAACTATGGCTACACCTTC.

The rearrangement uses TRBV7-9 and TRBJ1-1; the D is unclear. V was pared by 1 base and J by 7 bases, with 10 bases between. The CDR3 has 13 residues. Germline CDR1 reads SEHNR; CDR2 reads FQNEAQ (reference sequence). The CDR3 DNA reads TGTGCCAGCAGCTTAGAGGTAGCGGGTGAAGCTTTCTTT. Amino acids: CASSLEVAGEAFF.

V gene TRBV7-3 combines with J gene TRBJ1-5, with D possibly TRBD1 on 6 matching bases. Germline assignment: CDR1 SGHTA and CDR2 FQGTGA. Trimming pared 5 bases from V and 6 bases from J, leaving 14 bases between. This CDR3 contains 14 residues. This CDR3 is CASSQGGGGQPQHF. The CDR3 nucleotides read TGTGCCAGCAGCCAAGGCGGGGGCGGTCAGCCCCAGCATTTT.

This sequence joins TRBV2 and TRBJ2-7; D is possibly TRBD1 (5 bases). The CDR3 spans 13 residues. The germline gives CDR1 SNHLY, CDR2 FYNNEI. Deletions cut 4 bases from V and 2 bases from J, with 9 bases between. In DNA, the CDR3 is TGTGCCAGCAGTGTACAGGTAACCTACGAGCAGTACTTC. Translating it yields CASSVQVTYEQYF.

The V and J genes are TRBV5-1 and TRBJ2-7; TRBD2 matches 8 bases. The germline V gene encodes CDR1 SGHRS and CDR2 YFSETQ. The junction had 4 bases not matched to a gene; V was cut back by 5 bases and J by 3 bases. The CDR3 runs 13 residues. The CDR3: CASRAGEVYEQYF. In nucleotides, the CDR3 is TGCGCCAGCAGAGCGGGAGAAGTCTACGAGCAGTACTTC. Filled out from reference TRBV5-1 and TRBJ2-7, the complete variable domain reads KAGVTQTPRYLIKTRGQQVTLSCSPISGHRSVSWYQQTPGQGLQFLFEYFSETQRNKGNFPGRFSGRQFSNSRSEMNVSTLELGDSALYLCASRAGEVYEQYFGPGTRLTVT.